A single sample is the source of the 14 T cell receptor beta chains below, sequenced in a study of T cell repertoires in cytomegalovirus infection. Antigen specificity for these receptors is unknown. One entry per CDR3 protein results from TCRdb running MiXCR on the reads. The sample holds about half a million distinct CDR3 sequences, roughly a third seen once. Sequenced material: cultured PBMCs, taken from culture after CMV antigen stimulation. Every receptor here comes from a human donor in good health (CMV status not recorded). Some clones in this sample may be carry-over from other donors' samples.

This clonotype was counted between two and nine times. This CDR3 is CASSSNRDTQYF. CDR3 DNA sequence: TGTGCCAGCAGCTCCAACAGAGATACGCAGTATTTT. The chain is built from TRBV7-2 and TRBJ2-3; D uncertain. Trimming left V 4 bases short and J 5 bases short, with 7 bases between. This CDR3 spans 12 amino acids. Germline CDR1 is SGHTA and CDR2 is FQGNSA. Filled out from reference TRBV7-2 and TRBJ2-3, the complete variable domain reads GAGVSQSPSNKVTEKGKDVELRCDPISGHTALYWYRQSLGQGLEFLIYFQGNSAPDKSGLPSDRFSAERTGGSVSTLTIQRTQQEDSAVYLCASSSNRDTQYFGPGTRLTVL.

This clonotype was detected once. The CDR3 sequence is CASRADWGQLFF. Written as DNA, the CDR3 is TGTGCCAGCCGGGCAGACTGGGGGCAACTGTTTTTT. The chain couples TRBV12-3 or TRBV12-4 to TRBJ1-4, with a tentative D call TRBD1 (6 bases). V was pared by 8 bases and J by 12 bases, with 16 bases between. This CDR3 is 12 amino acids long.

J is TRBJ1-1 and V is TRBV30; D is possibly TRBD1 (5 bases). This CDR3 has 15 amino acids. The V gene lost 0 bases and the J gene lost 5 bases, with 16 bases spanning the gap. The V gene's germline CDR1 is GTSNPN and CDR2 SVGIG (reference sequence). CDR3 residues: CAWSVQFQGSTEAFF. CDR3 DNA: TGTGCCTGGAGTGTACAGTTTCAGGGTTCGACTGAAGCTTTCTTT.

The genes are TRBV2 and TRBJ1-4; D gene unclear. Germline CDR1 and CDR2: SNHLY and FYNNEI. The CDR3 is 13 amino acids. The ends were cut back, 2 bases at V and 7 bases at J, with 8 bases in the middle. The CDR3 nucleotides are TGTGCCAGCAGTGAACTCACAGTTGAAAAACTGTTTTTT. Amino acids: CASSELTVEKLFF. Drawing the rest from reference TRBV2 and TRBJ1-4, the complete variable domain is EPEVTQTPSHQVTQMGQEVILRCVPISNHLYFYWYRQILGQKVEFLVSFYNNEISEKSEIFDDQFSVERPDGSNFTLKIRSTKLEDSAMYFCASSELTVEKLFFGSGTQLSVL.

The J gene is TRBJ2-3, the V gene TRBV6-2 or TRBV6-3; no clear D. This CDR3 comprises 12 residues. The V end was cut by 2 bases, the J end by 10 bases, with 10 bases between. Germline V lookup: CDR1 MNHEY, CDR2 SVGEGT. In nucleotides, the CDR3 is TGTGCCAGCAGTTACCGGTCACCTCCGCAGTATTTT. Its protein product is CASSYRSPPQYF.

This chain joins TRBV2 and TRBJ2-5; 7 bases line up with TRBD2. Germline CDR1 and CDR2: SNHLY and FYNNEI. This CDR3 comprises 16 residues. Losses at the gene ends were 2 bases for V and 4 bases for J; bases not matched to a gene: 10. CDR3 coding DNA: TGTGCCAGCAGTGAATCGGGAGCGGGGTCTGGAGAGACCCAGTACTTC. Its translation is CASSESGAGSGETQYF.

In its sample, this clonotype was seen many times. The chain has TRBV7-2 and TRBJ2-1, with 10 bases fitting TRBD2. The CDR3 consists of 17 residues. Germline V gene lookup returns CDR1 SGHTA and CDR2 FQGNSA. Unmatched junction bases numbered 8, after V lost 6 bases and J lost 0 bases. The CDR3 nucleotides read TGTGCCAGCAGGGGAGGGGCTAGCGGGAGCTCCTACAATGAGCAGTTCTTC. Translating gives CASRGGASGSSYNEQFF.

V and J are TRBV24-1 and TRBJ2-1; D remains unclear. V dropped 5 bases and J dropped 7 bases, with 14 bases sitting between them. This CDR3 has 14 amino acids. CDR1 is KGHDR, CDR2 SFDVKD, per germline. The CDR3 loop reads CATSAPLPGNEQFF. The CDR3 DNA reads as TGTGCCACCAGTGCCCCCCTACCTGGTAATGAGCAGTTCTTC.

V usage is TRBV11-2 and J usage is TRBJ2-5; D remains unclear. V lost 5 bases and J 5 bases, leaving 12 bases between the germline ends. The CDR3 spans 13 residues. Germline CDR1 SGHAT, CDR2 FQNNGV. For the CDR3, the DNA is TGTGCCAGCAGCCAGGCGAGATACGAGACCCAGTACTTC. Its translation is CASSQARYETQYF.

In regard to this clonotype: Because the CDR3's place on the DNA is in doubt, the DNA is left out and the CDR3 is given as listed by TCRdb. This chain connects TRBV5-1 to TRBJ2-2. 15 amino acids form the CDR3, both terminal residues included. The germline CDR1 and CDR2 sequences are SGHRS and YFSETQ. The CDR3: CASSFGPGDSGELFF.

This clonotype was seen only once. V usage is TRBV4-1 and J usage is TRBJ2-3; D is possibly TRBD2 (6 bases). Trimming shortened V by 0 bases and J by 2 bases, and 15 bases separated the two germline ends. The CDR3 has 17 amino acids. Looked up from germline, CDR1 is MGHRA and CDR2 is YSYEKL. CDR3 sequence (DNA): TGCGCCAGCAGCCAAGAGGAGGGTAGCGGATTCACAGATACGCAGTATTTT. This gives the protein CASSQEEGSGFTDTQYF.

V is TRBV29-1 and J is TRBJ2-3, with 7 bases fitting TRBD2. The CDR3 extends over 14 amino acids. CDR1 SQVTM and CDR2 ANQGSEA come from the germline V gene. The ends lost 3 bases at V and 9 bases at J; junction bases unmatched: 12. The CDR3 spells CSVDLSGGGGTQYF. Written as DNA, the CDR3 is TGCAGCGTTGATCTTTCAGGTGGGGGAGGGACGCAGTATTTT.

This clonotype showed up just a few times. The gene calls are TRBV6-1 and TRBJ1-1, with TRBD1 matching 7 bases. Germline CDR1 is MNHNS and CDR2 is SASEGT. V trimming: 4 bases; J trimming: 7 bases; junction bases outside the gene matches: 3. The CDR3 runs 12 residues. CDR3 coding DNA: TGTGCCAGCAGTGCAGGGGGGGTTGAAGCTTTCTTT. It translates to CASSAGGVEAFF.

V and J are TRBV6-2 or TRBV6-3 and TRBJ2-4, with a tentative D call TRBD2 (5 bases). Germline loops: CDR1 MNHEY, CDR2 SVGEGT. CDR3 length: 12 residues. Trimming took off 6 bases at V and 5 bases at J, with 8 bases between the two ends. CDR3 amino acids: CASRIGENIQYF. The CDR3 coding sequence is TGTGCCAGCAGAATCGGGGAAAACATTCAGTACTTC.